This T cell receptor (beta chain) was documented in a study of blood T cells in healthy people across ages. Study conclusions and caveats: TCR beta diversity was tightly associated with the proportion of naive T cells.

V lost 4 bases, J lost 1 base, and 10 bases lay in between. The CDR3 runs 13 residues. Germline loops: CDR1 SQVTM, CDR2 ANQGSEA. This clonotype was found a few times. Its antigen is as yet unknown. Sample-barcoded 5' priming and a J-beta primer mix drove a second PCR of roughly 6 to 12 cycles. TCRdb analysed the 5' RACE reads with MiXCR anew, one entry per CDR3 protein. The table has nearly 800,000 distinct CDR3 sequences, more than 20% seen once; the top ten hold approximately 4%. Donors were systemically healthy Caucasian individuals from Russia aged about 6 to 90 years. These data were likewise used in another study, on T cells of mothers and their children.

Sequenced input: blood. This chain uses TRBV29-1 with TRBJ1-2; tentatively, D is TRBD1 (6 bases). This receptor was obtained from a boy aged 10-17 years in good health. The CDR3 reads CSVVAGVNYGYTF. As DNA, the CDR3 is TGCAGCGTTGTGGCAGGGGTTAACTATGGCTACACCTTC.